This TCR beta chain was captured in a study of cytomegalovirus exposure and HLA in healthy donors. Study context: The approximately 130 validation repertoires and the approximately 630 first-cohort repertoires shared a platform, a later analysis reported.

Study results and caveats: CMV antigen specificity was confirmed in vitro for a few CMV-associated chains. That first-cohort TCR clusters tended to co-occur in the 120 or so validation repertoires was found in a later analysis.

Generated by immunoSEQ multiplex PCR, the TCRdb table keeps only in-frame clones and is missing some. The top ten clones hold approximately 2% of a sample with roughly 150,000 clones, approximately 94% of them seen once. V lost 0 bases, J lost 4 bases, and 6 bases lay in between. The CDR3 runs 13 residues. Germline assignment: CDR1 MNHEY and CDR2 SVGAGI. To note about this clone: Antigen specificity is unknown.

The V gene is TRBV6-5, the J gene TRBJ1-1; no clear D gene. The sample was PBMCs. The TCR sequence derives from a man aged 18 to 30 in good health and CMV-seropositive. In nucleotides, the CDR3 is TGTGCCAGCAGTTACTCGATTAGCACTGAAGCTTTCTTT. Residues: CASSYSISTEAFF.